This T cell receptor beta chain emerged from a study of blood T cell repertoires in COVID-19. Study-wide context: The United States, Italy and Spain provided the acute and convalescent COVID-19 samples. PBMCs, B-cell-depleted T cells, or T cells provided the cDNA or gDNA that made up the material.

The CDR3 is 14 amino acids. Per germline, CDR1 SGHRS and CDR2 YFSETQ. The V end lost 0 bases, the J end lost 0 bases, and 4 bases lay between the germline ends. In the original processing: Estimates of nucleated cell counts were drawn from the amplification of reference gene primers. The repertoire was sequenced with immunoSEQ multiplex PCR; TCRdb's copy has only in-frame clones and lacks some. V and J calls and clone size are given by that table; D and trimming were obtained from the DNA. This sample has about 390,000 clones, with around 87% found just once. The sequence came from a woman aged 55 to 70 with COVID-19, enrolled during active disease. The chain employs TRBV5-1 and TRBJ1-3, with D unclear. Sequenced: peripheral blood. The CDR3 region has the DNA TGCGCCAGCAGCTTGGGCTACTCTGGAAACACCATATATTTT. Translation gives CASSLGYSGNTIYF. The full variable domain, completed using reference TRBV5-1 and TRBJ1-3, is KAGVTQTPRYLIKTRGQQVTLSCSPISGHRSVSWYQQTPGQGLQFLFEYFSETQRNKGNFPGRFSGRQFSNSRSEMNVSTLELGDSALYLCASSLGYSGNTIYFGEGSWLTVV.